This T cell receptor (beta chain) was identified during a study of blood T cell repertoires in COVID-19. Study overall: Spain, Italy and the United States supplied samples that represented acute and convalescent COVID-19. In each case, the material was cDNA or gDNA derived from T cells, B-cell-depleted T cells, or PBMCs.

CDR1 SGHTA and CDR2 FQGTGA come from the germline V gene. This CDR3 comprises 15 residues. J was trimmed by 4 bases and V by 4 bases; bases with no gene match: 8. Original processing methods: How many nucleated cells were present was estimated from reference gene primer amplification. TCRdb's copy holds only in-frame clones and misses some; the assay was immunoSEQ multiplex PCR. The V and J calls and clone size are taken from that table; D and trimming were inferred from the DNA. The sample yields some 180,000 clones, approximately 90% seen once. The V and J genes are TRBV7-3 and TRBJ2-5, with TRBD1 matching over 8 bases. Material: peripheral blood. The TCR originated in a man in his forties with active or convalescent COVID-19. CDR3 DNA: TGTGCCAGCAGCTCCGGACAGGGTCCGGGAGAGACCCAGTACTTC. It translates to CASSSGQGPGETQYF.